This is a list of T cell receptor delta chains from one sample in a study of gamma-delta chains in newborns, infants, children. TCRdb re-called the reads through CATT. The sample yields roughly 14,000 delta-chain clones, 7% to 8.5% seen once. The source material was blood. All receptors derive from a child who was a newborn, infant or young child, either healthy, febrile or measles-vaccinated (not recorded which). Both conserved end residues are part of each CDR3. Fields, in order: J gene, D gene, clone size, V gene, CDR3 DNA, CDR3 protein. D genes are given only for firm matches. Not all rows give a size; the values are once, few, many and, for expanded clones, a class.

J gene: TRDJ3
D gene: TRDD3
clone size: many
V gene: TRDV2
CDR3 DNA: TGTGCCTGTGACCTACTGGGGGATACGGCCTGGGACACCCGACAGATGTTTTTC
CDR3 protein: CACDLLGDTAWDTRQMFF

J gene: TRDJ3
D gene: TRDD3
clone size: few
V gene: TRDV2
CDR3 DNA: TGTGCCTGTGACAGCGTGGAACTGGGGGATCCTAGCTCCTGGGACACCCGACAGATGTTTTTC
CDR3 protein: CACDSVELGDPSSWDTRQMFF

J gene: TRDJ1
D gene: TRDD3
clone size: few
V gene: TRDV2
CDR3 DNA: TGTGCCTGTGACACCTGGGGGATAGGAGGCGATAAACTCATCTTT
CDR3 protein: CACDTWGIGGDKLIF

J gene: TRDJ3
D gene: TRDD3
clone size: NA
V gene: TRDV2
CDR3 DNA: TGTGCCTGTGACTTACTGGGGGCTACGCGCACCTGGGACACCCGACAGATGTTTTTC
CDR3 protein: CACDLLGATRTWDTRQMFF

J gene: TRDJ3
D gene: NA
clone size: many
V gene: TRDV2
CDR3 DNA: TGTGCCTGTGACACCGTGGGGATCGGCTCCTGGGACACCCGACAGATGTTTTTC
CDR3 protein: CACDTVGIGSWDTRQMFF

J gene: TRDJ3
D gene: NA
clone size: NA
V gene: TRDV2
CDR3 DNA: TGTGCCTGTGACACCGCGGAATGGGGGTCGAGCTCCTGGGACACCCGACAGATGTTTTTC
CDR3 protein: CACDTAEWGSSSWDTRQMFF

J gene: TRDJ3
D gene: TRDD3
clone size: NA
V gene: TRDV2
CDR3 DNA: TGTGCCTGTGACATACTGGGGGAAAACGCCGAATGGGACACCCGACAGATGTTTTTC
CDR3 protein: CACDILGENAEWDTRQMFF

J gene: TRDJ3
D gene: TRDD3
clone size: few
V gene: TRDV2
CDR3 DNA: TGTGCCTGTGACGTTACTGGGGGCCTTAGCTCCTGGGACACCCGACAGATGTTTTTC
CDR3 protein: CACDVTGGLSSWDTRQMFF

J gene: TRDJ3
D gene: TRDD3
clone size: many
V gene: TRDV2
CDR3 DNA: TGTGCCTGTGACACCGTACTGGGGGATAAGGGCTCCTGGGACACCCGACAGATGTTTTTC
CDR3 protein: CACDTVLGDKGSWDTRQMFF

J gene: TRDJ3
D gene: NA
clone size: NA
V gene: TRDV2
CDR3 DNA: TGTGCCTGTGACACCAAGGGATACTGGGACACCCGACAGATGTTTTTC
CDR3 protein: CACDTKGYWDTRQMFF

J gene: TRDJ3
D gene: TRDD3
clone size: NA
V gene: TRDV2
CDR3 DNA: TGTGCCTGTGATACCTGGGGGACCTATATCTCCTGGGACACCCGACAGATGTTTTTC
CDR3 protein: CACDTWGTYISWDTRQMFF

J gene: TRDJ3
D gene: TRDD3
clone size: few
V gene: TRDV2
CDR3 DNA: TGTGCCTGTGACACCTGGGGGATTGATAGCTCCTGGGACACCCGACAGATGTTTTTC
CDR3 protein: CACDTWGIDSSWDTRQMFF

J gene: TRDJ3
D gene: TRDD3
clone size: NA
V gene: TRDV2
CDR3 DNA: TGTGCCTGTGACAAAGTACTGGGGGATCCCAACTCCTGGGACACCCGACAGATGTTTTTC
CDR3 protein: CACDKVLGDPNSWDTRQMFF

J gene: TRDJ3
D gene: NA
clone size: NA
V gene: TRDV2
CDR3 DNA: TGTGCCTGTGACACCCGGGGACCATCCTGGGACACCCGACAGATGTTTTTC
CDR3 protein: CACDTRGPSWDTRQMFF

J gene: TRDJ1
D gene: TRDD3
clone size: NA
V gene: TRDV1
CDR3 DNA: TGTGCTCTTGGGGAACGGCTCCTGGGGGATGAAGGGGCCGATAAACTCATCTTT
CDR3 protein: CALGERLLGDEGADKLIF

J gene: TRDJ3
D gene: TRDD3
clone size: few
V gene: TRDV2
CDR3 DNA: TGTGCCTGTGACACTGGGGGATCCCTAATCTCCTGGGACACCCGACAGATGTTTTTC
CDR3 protein: CACDTGGSLISWDTRQMFF

J gene: TRDJ3
D gene: NA
clone size: few
V gene: TRDV2
CDR3 DNA: TGTGCCTGTGACACCAGGGGGCCGGGATCCTGGGACACCCGACAGATGTTTTTC
CDR3 protein: CACDTRGPGSWDTRQMFF

J gene: TRDJ3
D gene: TRDD3
clone size: medium-sized
V gene: TRDV2
CDR3 DNA: TGTGCCTGTGACACCGTGGGGGACTCCTGGGACACCCGACAGATGTTTTTC
CDR3 protein: CACDTVGDSWDTRQMFF

J gene: TRDJ3
D gene: TRDD3
clone size: NA
V gene: TRDV2
CDR3 DNA: TGTGCCTGTGACACCGTTACTGGGGGATCCCCTCGGAGGGACACCCGACAGATGTTTTTC
CDR3 protein: CACDTVTGGSPRRDTRQMFF

J gene: TRDJ3
D gene: TRDD3
clone size: few
V gene: TRDV2
CDR3 DNA: TGTGCCTGTGACACCTGGGATACGACCTGGGACACCCGACAGATGTTTTTC
CDR3 protein: CACDTWDTTWDTRQMFF

J gene: TRDJ3
D gene: TRDD3
clone size: many
V gene: TRDV2
CDR3 DNA: TGTGCCTGTGACAGTACTGGGGGATACCTCTCCTGGGACACCCGACAGATGTTTTTC
CDR3 protein: CACDSTGGYLSWDTRQMFF

J gene: TRDJ3
D gene: TRDD3
clone size: few
V gene: TRDV2
CDR3 DNA: TGTGCCTGTGACTTACTGGGGGACACCTCCTGGGACACCCGACATATGTTTTTC
CDR3 protein: CACDLLGDTSWDTRHMFF

J gene: TRDJ3
D gene: TRDD3
clone size: NA
V gene: TRDV2
CDR3 DNA: TGTGCCTGTGACACCGTCTGGGGGATACGCTCCTGGGACACCCGACAGATGTTTTTC
CDR3 protein: CACDTVWGIRSWDTRQMFF

J gene: TRDJ3
D gene: TRDD3
clone size: NA
V gene: TRDV2
CDR3 DNA: TGTGCCTGTGACGTACTGGGGGCTAAACTGAGCCGCCAGATGTTTTTC
CDR3 protein: CACDVLGAKLSRQMFF

J gene: TRDJ3
D gene: TRDD3
clone size: few
V gene: TRDV2
CDR3 DNA: TGTGCCTGTGATCCCTTACTGGGGGATACCTCCTGGGACACCCGACAGACGTTTTTC
CDR3 protein: CACDPLLGDTSWDTRQTFF

J gene: TRDJ3
D gene: TRDD3
clone size: few
V gene: TRDV2
CDR3 DNA: TGTGCCTGTGAGGGGGGATACTGGGACACCCGACAGATGTTTTTC
CDR3 protein: CACEGGYWDTRQMFF

J gene: TRDJ3
D gene: NA
clone size: NA
V gene: TRDV2
CDR3 DNA: TGTGCCTGTGACTCCTTGGGGGCCGAGAGCTCCTGGGACACCCGACAGATGTTTTTC
CDR3 protein: CACDSLGAESSWDTRQMFF

J gene: TRDJ3
D gene: NA
clone size: NA
V gene: TRDV2
CDR3 DNA: TGTGCCTGTGACGGTCTCTCCTGGGACACCCGACAGATGTTTTTC
CDR3 protein: CACDGLSWDTRQMFF

J gene: TRDJ1
D gene: TRDD3
clone size: NA
V gene: TRDV1
CDR3 DNA: TGTGCTCCTGGGGAACTAGAACTGGGGGCTTCCTACACCGATAAACTCATCTTT
CDR3 protein: CAPGELELGASYTDKLIF

J gene: TRDJ1
D gene: NA
clone size: few
V gene: TRDV2
CDR3 DNA: TGTGCCTGTGACAAGATGTACACCGATAAACTCATCTTT
CDR3 protein: CACDKMYTDKLIF

J gene: TRDJ3
D gene: NA
clone size: many
V gene: TRDV2
CDR3 DNA: TGTGCCTGTGACACTATGGGCGCCTGGGACACCCGACAGATGTTTTTC
CDR3 protein: CACDTMGAWDTRQMFF

J gene: TRDJ2
D gene: NA
clone size: NA
V gene: TRDV2
CDR3 DNA: TGTGCCTGTGACACCGTAGGCTCGGTTTTGACAGCACAACTCTTCTTT
CDR3 protein: CACDTVGSVLTAQLFF

J gene: TRDJ3
D gene: TRDD3
clone size: NA
V gene: TRDV2
CDR3 DNA: TGTGCCCGTGATCCACTGGGGGATGCAAGCTCCTGGGACACCCGACAGATGTTTTTC
CDR3 protein: CARDPLGDASSWDTRQMFF

J gene: TRDJ3
D gene: TRDD3
clone size: NA
V gene: TRDV2
CDR3 DNA: TGTGCCTGTGACATACTGGGGGATAAACCGGACACCCGACAGATGTTTTTC
CDR3 protein: CACDILGDKPDTRQMFF

J gene: TRDJ1
D gene: TRDD3
clone size: few
V gene: TRDV2
CDR3 DNA: TGTGCCTGTGACACCGTGGGGGATGCCCGCGATAAACTCATCTTT
CDR3 protein: CACDTVGDARDKLIF

J gene: TRDJ3
D gene: NA
clone size: NA
V gene: TRDV2
CDR3 DNA: TGTGCCCGTGACACCGTCGGATACTGGGACACCCGACAGATGTTTTTC
CDR3 protein: CARDTVGYWDTRQMFF

J gene: TRDJ3
D gene: TRDD3
clone size: NA
V gene: TRDV2
CDR3 DNA: TGTGCCTGTGACCCCTTACTGGGGGATACGCGAAGCTCCTGGGACACCCGACAGATGTTTTTC
CDR3 protein: CACDPLLGDTRSSWDTRQMFF

J gene: TRDJ3
D gene: TRDD3
clone size: few
V gene: TRDV2
CDR3 DNA: TGTGCCTGTGAAGGTACTGGGGGATACGCCTGGGACACCCGACAGATGTTTTTC
CDR3 protein: CACEGTGGYAWDTRQMFF

J gene: TRDJ3
D gene: TRDD3
clone size: few
V gene: TRDV2
CDR3 DNA: TGTGCCTGTGACACCGGTCGGGGGATACGGAGCTCCTGGGACACCCGACAGATGTTTTTC
CDR3 protein: CACDTGRGIRSSWDTRQMFF

J gene: TRDJ2
D gene: TRDD3
clone size: few
V gene: TRDV2
CDR3 DNA: TGTGCCTGTGACATACTGGGGGATACTGAGGCAGCACAACTCTTCTTT
CDR3 protein: CACDILGDTEAAQLFF

J gene: TRDJ3
D gene: TRDD3
clone size: NA
V gene: TRDV2
CDR3 DNA: TGTGCCTGTGACACTGGGGGATACTCCTCCTCCTGGGACACCCGACAGATGTTTTTC
CDR3 protein: CACDTGGYSSSWDTRQMFF